This T cell receptor beta chain was sequenced for a study of blood T cell repertoires in COVID-19 (dated by TCRdb to 2018 to 2020). Study-wide context: The collaborator samples originated in the United States, Italy and Spain and spanned the acute and convalescent phases of COVID-19. The prospective study material was composed of cDNA or gDNA derived from T cells, B-cell-depleted T cells, or PBMCs. The dataset comprised deeply sampled blood TCRbeta repertoires from subjects exposed to, actively infected with, or recovered from COVID-19. The repertoires were made available in a free public database intended to serve as a resource for research on the immune response to SARS-CoV-2. The samples were drawn from two sources: the first 160 participants of the ongoing ImmuneRACE study, and 1,000 to 1,500 subjects contributed by 6 global collaborators. A de-identified subject ID, COVID-19 status, age in years and sex were almost always included in the sample metadata. Where available, HLA class I and class II types were obtained from metadata supplied by the sample provider rather than from assay-based typing. What the authors observed across the whole study: The amount of clinical and demographic metadata varied by source and participant and was provided uncurated.

As to this clone: The antigen it binds to is not known. No base-level quality is on record; no much larger clone is a single base apart.

TCRbeta CDR3 regions were amplified from genomic DNA by means of the immunoSEQ Assay, a bias-controlled multiplex PCR. The original pipeline was this. Nucleated cell counts per sample were estimated from amplification of reference gene primers within the assay. To quantify the absolute abundance of each unique TCRbeta CDR3 rearrangement, sequence reads were collapsed and filtered. For each sample, productive Simpson clonality was calculated as the square root of Simpson's diversity index across productive rearrangements. TCRdb holds this immuneACCESS table with in-frame rearrangements only. Some clones are missing; in checked studies, unresolved V genes explain under half, and the rest has no known cause. V, J and clone size derive from that table, while D and trimming were established from the DNA sequence. This sample comprises some 120,000 clones, about 80% of them detected only once. The top ten clonotypes cover roughly 7.1% of the sample.

Collaborating institutions collected whole blood in K2EDTA tubes following their own protocols. For TCRbeta analysis, collaborators shipped samples in one of three forms: frozen whole blood, isolated PBMCs, or DNA extracted from either of those sample types. Inclusive of the bounding cysteine and phenylalanine, the CDR3 is 15 residues long. The sequence is cut down to CDR3 DNA, 45 bases in frame from base 1. Compared with germline, V lacks 3 bases and J lacks 3 bases; bases without a gene match: 8. Taken from the germline V gene, the CDR1 and CDR2 loops are SGHRS and YFSETQ. The rearranged chain carries TRBV5-1 and TRBJ2-5; TRBD1 fits 7 bases in the junction. Sequencing used peripheral blood. This receptor was identified in a man aged 65-85 years with active or convalescent COVID-19. The CDR3 amino acid sequence is: CASSWVGTGEETQYF. The sequence in DNA is TGCGCCAGCAGCTGGGTGGGAACAGGGGAAGAGACCCAGTACTTC.